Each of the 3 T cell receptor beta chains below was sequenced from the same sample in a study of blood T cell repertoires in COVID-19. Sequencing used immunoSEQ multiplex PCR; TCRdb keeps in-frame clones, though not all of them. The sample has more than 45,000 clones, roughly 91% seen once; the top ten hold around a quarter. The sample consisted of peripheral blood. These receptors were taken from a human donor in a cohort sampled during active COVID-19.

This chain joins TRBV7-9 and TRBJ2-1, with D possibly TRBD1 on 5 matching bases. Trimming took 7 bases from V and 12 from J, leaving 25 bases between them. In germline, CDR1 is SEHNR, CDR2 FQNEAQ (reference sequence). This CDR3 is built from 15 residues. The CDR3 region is CASNTLQGFGHGQFF. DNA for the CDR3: TGTGCCAGCAATACTCTCCAGGGATTTGGGCATGGGCAGTTCTTC.

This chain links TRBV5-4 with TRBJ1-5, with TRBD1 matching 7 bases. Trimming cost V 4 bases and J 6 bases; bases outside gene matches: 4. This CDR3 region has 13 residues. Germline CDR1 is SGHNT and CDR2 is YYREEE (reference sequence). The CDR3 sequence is CASSPDRVQPQHF. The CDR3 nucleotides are TGTGCCAGCAGCCCTGACAGGGTTCAGCCCCAGCATTTT.

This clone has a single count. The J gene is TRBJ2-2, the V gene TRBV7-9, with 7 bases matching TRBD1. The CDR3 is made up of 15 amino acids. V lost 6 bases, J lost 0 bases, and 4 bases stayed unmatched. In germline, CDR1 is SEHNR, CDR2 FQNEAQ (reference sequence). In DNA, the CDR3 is TGTGCCAGCAGTCGGGACAGCCCGAACACCGGGGAGCTGTTTTTT. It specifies CASSRDSPNTGELFF. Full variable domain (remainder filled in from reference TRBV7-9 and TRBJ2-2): DTGVSQNPRHKITKRGQNVTFRCDPISEHNRLYWYRQTLGQGPEFLTYFQNEAQLEKSRLLSDRFSAERPKGSFSTLEIQRTEQGDSAMYLCASSRDSPNTGELFFGEGSRLTVL.